These 14 T cell receptor beta chains were all obtained from the same sample, sequenced in a study of metastatic and nonmetastatic thyroid tumors (TCRdb year 2020). No patient had received any treatment before thyroid surgery. Receptor amplification or capture employed PCR. Sequencing was carried out with an Illumina HiSeq 4000. The public reads were quality trimmed at Q25 with fastp and then assembled into clones with MiXCR by TCRdb, keeping productive beta chains. This sample is represented by about 41,000 clones; 24% of them were singletons. The ten largest clones capture around 13% of the sample. The source material was tumor tissue. The receptors derive from a female donor with papillary thyroid cancer or a benign thyroid nodule (not recorded which). Some clones in this sample may be carry-over from other donors' samples.

The gene calls are TRBV7-2 and TRBJ2-5; no firm D call. The V gene's germline CDR1 is SGHTA and CDR2 FQGNSA. V was clipped by 4 bases and J by 5 bases, with 11 bases between them. This CDR3 has 13 amino acids. CDR3 sequence: CASSYWTTETQYF. CDR3 nucleotides: TGTGCCAGCAGCTACTGGACGACGGAGACCCAGTACTTC.

This clone was seen repeatedly, ten times or more. A much larger clone differs from this one at a single base, so this may be a read error. J is TRBJ2-3 and V is TRBV6-4; 8 bases are shared with TRBD2. This CDR3 is 15 amino acids long. CDR1 is MRHNA, CDR2 SNTAGT, per germline. The CDR3 region is CASSQVAGSTDTRYF. The CDR3 region has the DNA TGTGCCAGCAGTCAAGTAGCGGGGAGCACAGATACGCGGTATTTT.

This clone was counted a few times. This chain joins TRBV20-1 and TRBJ1-2, with 9 bases matching TRBD1. CDR3 length equals 18 residues. Trimming cost V 5 bases and J 2 bases; bases outside gene matches: 18. Germline CDR1 reads DFQATT; CDR2 reads SNEGSKA (reference sequence). In DNA, the CDR3 is TGCAGTGCTGAGCCGGGACAGGGCCCCGATATTCCAAACTATGGCTACACCTTC. Translating it yields CSAEPGQGPDIPNYGYTF.

This clone was counted at least ten times. This chain connects TRBV29-1 to TRBJ2-5; D not resolved. Trimming shortened V by 4 bases and J by 2 bases, and 8 bases separated the two germline ends. The germline CDR1 and CDR2 sequences are SQVTM and ANQGSEA. This CDR3 contains 12 residues. The CDR3 region is CSVAQAQETQYF. CDR3 DNA sequence: TGCAGCGTTGCCCAGGCTCAAGAGACCCAGTACTTC. Together with reference TRBV29-1 and TRBJ2-5, the CDR3 gives the full variable domain: SAVISQKPSRDICQRGTSLTIQCQVDSQVTMMFWYRQQPGQSLTLIATANQGSEATYESGFVIDKFPISRPNLTFSTLTVSNMSPEDSSIYLCSVAQAQETQYFGPGTRLLVL.

This clone was recorded many times. The V gene is TRBV20-1, the J gene TRBJ2-7; no firm D call. V gave up 4 bases and J gave up 3 bases, with 13 bases separating them. The germline gives CDR1 DFQATT, CDR2 SNEGSKA (reference sequence). CDR3 length: 13 residues. CDR3 residues: CSATGQKLYEQYF. For the CDR3, the DNA is TGCAGTGCTACCGGCCAGAAACTCTACGAGCAGTACTTC.

This clone was recorded a few times. The CDR3 carries no conserved terminal phenylalanine or tryptophan, so it likely arises from a read error. The genes are TRBV15 and TRBJ2-7; 10 nucleotides align to TRBD2. Per germline, CDR1 LNHNV and CDR2 YYDKDF (reference sequence). Unmatched junction bases numbered 5, after V lost 4 bases and J lost 5 bases. This CDR3 comprises 14 residues. The CDR3 nucleotides are TGTGCCACCAGCACGACTAGCGGGTTCCACGAGCAGTACTCC. Encoded protein: CATSTTSGFHEQYS.

There are many counts of this clone. The chain has TRBV9 and TRBJ1-6, with a tentative D call TRBD1 (5 bases). Trimming took 0 bases from V and 0 from J, leaving 7 bases between them. Germline V CDR1 and CDR2: SGDLS, YYNGEE. CDR3 length: 16 amino acids. The CDR3 DNA reads TGTGCCAGCAGCGTAGGGGGGAGCTCCTATAATTCACCCCTCCACTTT. It translates to CASSVGGSSYNSPLHF.

V usage is TRBV6-2 or TRBV6-3 and J usage is TRBJ1-2; 7 nucleotides line up with TRBD1. J gave up 0 bases and V 8 bases, and 12 bases lay outside the gene matches. The CDR3 length is 16 residues. Germline assignment: CDR1 MNHEY and CDR2 SVGEGT. The CDR3 loop is CASVGDDRVSNYGYTF. The CDR3 DNA follows: TGTGCCAGCGTCGGTGATGACAGGGTTTCTAACTATGGCTACACCTTC.

Ten or more counts support this clone. The V gene is TRBV2, the J gene TRBJ1-1; tentative D call: TRBD1 (6 bases). Trimming stripped 2 bases from V and 4 bases from J, with 14 bases between. The germline V gene encodes CDR1 SNHLY and CDR2 FYNNEI. The CDR3 spans 15 residues. CDR3 sequence reads: CASSETAGEVTEAFF. The CDR3 nucleotides read TGTGCCAGCAGTGAAACCGCAGGGGAGGTCACTGAAGCTTTCTTT. Filled out from reference TRBV2 and TRBJ1-1, the complete variable domain reads EPEVTQTPSHQVTQMGQEVILRCVPISNHLYFYWYRQILGQKVEFLVSFYNNEISEKSEIFDDQFSVERPDGSNFTLKIRSTKLEDSAMYFCASSETAGEVTEAFFGQGTRLTVV.

This clone was counted a few times. The chain carries TRBV6-1 and TRBJ2-7, with D tentatively TRBD2 (6 bases). The CDR3 is made up of 14 amino acids. CDR1 and CDR2 (germline): MNHNS, SASEGT. Trimming pared 7 bases from V and 6 bases from J, leaving 19 bases between. The CDR3 spells CASTQDAGFSEQYF. Written as DNA, the CDR3 is TGTGCCAGCACCCAAGATGCGGGGTTTTCCGAGCAGTACTTC.

There are many counts of this clone. This rearrangement joins TRBV29-1 to TRBJ1-2, with D unclear. The length of the CDR3 is 16 residues. V lost 2 bases and J 4 bases, leaving 20 bases between the germline ends. Germline lookup yields CDR1 SQVTM and CDR2 ANQGSEA. CDR3 region: CSVELGFMGSGYGYTF. DNA for the CDR3: TGCAGCGTTGAACTAGGGTTTATGGGGTCTGGCTATGGCTACACCTTC.

The V gene is TRBV7-3, the J gene TRBJ2-1, with D perhaps given as TRBD1 or TRBD2 (6 bases each). Looked up from germline, CDR1 is SGHTA and CDR2 is FQGTGA. The CDR3 runs to 15 residues. The V end was cut by 0 bases, the J end by 7 bases, with 13 bases between. The CDR3, as DNA: TGTGCCAGCAGCTTAACGGGGGGCCCCGAAAATGAGCAGTTCTTC. Encoded protein: CASSLTGGPENEQFF.

This clone has a handful of counts. An end of the junction differs from the germline gene, which may be a read error. The chain recombines TRBV28 with TRBJ2-6, with TRBD2 matching over 13 bases. Germline V gives CDR1 MDHEN, CDR2 SYDVKM. The CDR3 has 18 amino acids. CDR3 bases: TGTGCCAGCAGTTTAACTAGCGGGAGGGCAGGTGGGGCCAACGTCCTGACTTTT. It encodes CASSLTSGRAGGANVLTF.

This clone is medium-sized. V and J are TRBV12-3 or TRBV12-4 and TRBJ2-7; either TRBD1 or TRBD2 may fit D (5 bases each). V was trimmed by 6 bases and J by 7 bases, leaving 16 bases between them. The CDR3 extends over 13 amino acids. The CDR3 region is CASRGDGRREQYF. In nucleotides, the CDR3 is TGTGCCAGCAGGGGGGACGGGCGTCGGGAGCAGTACTTC.